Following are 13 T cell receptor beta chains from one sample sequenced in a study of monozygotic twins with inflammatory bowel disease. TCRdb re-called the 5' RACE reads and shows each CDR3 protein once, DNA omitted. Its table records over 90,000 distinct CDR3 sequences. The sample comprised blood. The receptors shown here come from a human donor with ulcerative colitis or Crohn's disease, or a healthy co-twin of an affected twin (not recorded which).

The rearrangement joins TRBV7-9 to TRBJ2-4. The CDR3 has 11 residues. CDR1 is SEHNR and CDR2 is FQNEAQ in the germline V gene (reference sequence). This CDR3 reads CASSFGTIQYF.

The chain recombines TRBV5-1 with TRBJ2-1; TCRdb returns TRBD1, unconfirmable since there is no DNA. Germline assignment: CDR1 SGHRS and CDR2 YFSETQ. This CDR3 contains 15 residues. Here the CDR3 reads CASSISTGPNNEQFF. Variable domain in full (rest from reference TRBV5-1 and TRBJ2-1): KAGVTQTPRYLIKTRGQQVTLSCSPISGHRSVSWYQQTPGQGLQFLFEYFSETQRNKGNFPGRFSGRQFSNSRSEMNVSTLELGDSALYLCASSISTGPNNEQFFGPGTRLTVL.

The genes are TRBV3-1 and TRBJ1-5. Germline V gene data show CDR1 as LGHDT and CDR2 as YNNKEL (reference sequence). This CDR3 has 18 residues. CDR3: CASSQDLPGAFWNQPQHF.

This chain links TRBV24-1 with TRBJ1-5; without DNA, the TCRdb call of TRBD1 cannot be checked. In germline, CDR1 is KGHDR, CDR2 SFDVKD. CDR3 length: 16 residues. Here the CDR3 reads CATSGEGTAGDQPQHF.

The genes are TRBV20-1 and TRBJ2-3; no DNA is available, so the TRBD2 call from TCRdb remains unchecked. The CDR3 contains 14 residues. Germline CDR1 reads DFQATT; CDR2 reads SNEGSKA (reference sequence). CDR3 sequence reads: CSASGTSGRNTQYF.

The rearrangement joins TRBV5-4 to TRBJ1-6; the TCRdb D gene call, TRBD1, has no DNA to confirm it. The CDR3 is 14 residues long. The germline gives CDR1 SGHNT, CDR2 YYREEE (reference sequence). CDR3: CASRTTGGNSPLHF. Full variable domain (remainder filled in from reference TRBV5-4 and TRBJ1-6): ETGVTQSPTHLIKTRGQQVTLRCSSQSGHNTVSWYQQALGQGPQFIFQYYREEENGRGNFPPRFSGLQFPNYSSELNVNALELDDSALYLCASRTTGGNSPLHFGNGTRLTVT.

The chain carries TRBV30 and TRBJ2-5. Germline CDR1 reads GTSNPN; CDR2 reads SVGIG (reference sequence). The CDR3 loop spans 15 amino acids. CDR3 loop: CAWSVQSGLTETQYF. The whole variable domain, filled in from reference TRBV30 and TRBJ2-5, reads SQTIHQWPATLVQPVGSPLSLECTVEGTSNPNLYWYRQAAGRGLQLLFYSVGIGQISSEVPQNLSASRPQDRQFILSSKKLLLSDSGFYLCAWSVQSGLTETQYFGPGTRLLVL.

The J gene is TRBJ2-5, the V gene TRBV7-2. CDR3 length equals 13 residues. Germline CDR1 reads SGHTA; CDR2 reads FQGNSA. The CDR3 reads CASSSQFPGTQYF.

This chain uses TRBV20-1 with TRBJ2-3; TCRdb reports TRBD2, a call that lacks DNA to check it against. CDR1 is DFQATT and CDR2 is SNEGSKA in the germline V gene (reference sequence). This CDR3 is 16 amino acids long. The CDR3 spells CSARKGLTLSADTQYF.

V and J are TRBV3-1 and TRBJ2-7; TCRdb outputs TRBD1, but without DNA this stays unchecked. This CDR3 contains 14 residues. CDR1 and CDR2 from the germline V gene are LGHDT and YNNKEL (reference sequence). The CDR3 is CASSQGKQGSKQYF.

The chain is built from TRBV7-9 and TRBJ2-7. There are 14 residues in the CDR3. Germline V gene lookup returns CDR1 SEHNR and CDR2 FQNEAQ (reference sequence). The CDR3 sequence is CASSSAGEVDEQYF.

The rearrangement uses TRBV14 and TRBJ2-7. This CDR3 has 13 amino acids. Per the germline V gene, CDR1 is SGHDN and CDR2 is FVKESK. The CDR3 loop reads CASSQDRRGEQYF.

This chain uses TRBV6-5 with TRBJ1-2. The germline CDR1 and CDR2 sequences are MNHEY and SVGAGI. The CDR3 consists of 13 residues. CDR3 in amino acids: CASSPNSNYGYTF.